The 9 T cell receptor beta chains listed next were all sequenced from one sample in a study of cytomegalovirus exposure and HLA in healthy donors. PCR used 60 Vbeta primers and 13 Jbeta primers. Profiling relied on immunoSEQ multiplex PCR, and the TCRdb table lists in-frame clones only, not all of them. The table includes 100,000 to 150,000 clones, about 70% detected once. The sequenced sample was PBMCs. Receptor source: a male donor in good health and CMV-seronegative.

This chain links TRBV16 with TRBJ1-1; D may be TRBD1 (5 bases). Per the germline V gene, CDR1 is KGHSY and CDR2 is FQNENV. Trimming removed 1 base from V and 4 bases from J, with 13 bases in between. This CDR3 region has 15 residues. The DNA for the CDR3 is TGTGCCAGCAGCCAATGGGGCAGCGGGGTCACTGAAGCTTTCTTT. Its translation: CASSQWGSGVTEAFF.

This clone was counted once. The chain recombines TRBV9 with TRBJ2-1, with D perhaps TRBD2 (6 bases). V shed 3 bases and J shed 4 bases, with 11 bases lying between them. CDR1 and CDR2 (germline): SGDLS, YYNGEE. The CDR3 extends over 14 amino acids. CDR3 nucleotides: TGTGCCAGCAGCGCGCAGGCGGGATACAATGAGCAGTTCTTC. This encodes CASSAQAGYNEQFF.

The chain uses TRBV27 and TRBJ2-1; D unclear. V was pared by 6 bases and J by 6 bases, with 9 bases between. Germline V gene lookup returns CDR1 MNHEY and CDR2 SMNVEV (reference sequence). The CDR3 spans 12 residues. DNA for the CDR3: TGTGCCAGCAGGAGAACGGTCAATGAGCAGTTCTTC. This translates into CASRRTVNEQFF.

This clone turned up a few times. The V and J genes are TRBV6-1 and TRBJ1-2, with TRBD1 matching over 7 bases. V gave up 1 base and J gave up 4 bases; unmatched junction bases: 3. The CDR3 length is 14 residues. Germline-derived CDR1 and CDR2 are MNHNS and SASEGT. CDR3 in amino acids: CASSEGQGIYGYTF. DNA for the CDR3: TGTGCCAGCAGTGAAGGACAGGGTATCTATGGCTACACCTTC.

The CDR3 DNA follows: TGCAGCGTTGAAGACAGCTCCTACAATGAGCAGTTCTTC. It encodes CSVEDSSYNEQFF. The V and J genes are TRBV29-1 and TRBJ2-1, with no clear D. This CDR3 has 13 amino acids. In germline, CDR1 is SQVTM, CDR2 ANQGSEA. Trimming took 0 bases from V and 0 from J, leaving 3 bases between them.

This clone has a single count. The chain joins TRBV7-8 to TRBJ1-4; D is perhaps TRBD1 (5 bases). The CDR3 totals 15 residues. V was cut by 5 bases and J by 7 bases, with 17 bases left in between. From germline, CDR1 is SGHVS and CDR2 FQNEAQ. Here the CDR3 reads CASSLRSRVAEKLFF. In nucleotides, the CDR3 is TGTGCCAGCAGCCTAAGGAGCAGGGTGGCTGAAAAACTGTTTTTT.

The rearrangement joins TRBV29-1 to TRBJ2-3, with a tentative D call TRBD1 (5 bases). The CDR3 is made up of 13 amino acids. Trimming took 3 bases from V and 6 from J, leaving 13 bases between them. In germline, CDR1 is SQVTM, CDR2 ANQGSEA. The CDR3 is CSVEAGLGDTQYF. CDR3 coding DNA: TGCAGCGTTGAGGCAGGGTTGGGCGATACGCAGTATTTT.

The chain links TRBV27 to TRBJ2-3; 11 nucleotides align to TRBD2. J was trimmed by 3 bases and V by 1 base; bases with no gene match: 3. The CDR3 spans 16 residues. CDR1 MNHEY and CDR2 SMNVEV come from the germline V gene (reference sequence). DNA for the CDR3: TGTGCCAGCAGTTTATTAGGGACTAGCGGAACAGATACGCAGTATTTT. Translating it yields CASSLLGTSGTDTQYF.

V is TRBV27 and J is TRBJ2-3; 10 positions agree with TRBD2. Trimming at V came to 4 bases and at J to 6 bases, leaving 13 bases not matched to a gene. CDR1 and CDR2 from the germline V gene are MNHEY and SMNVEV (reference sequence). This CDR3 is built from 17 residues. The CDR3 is CASSSRLAGLGWDTQYF. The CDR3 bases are TGTGCCAGCAGTTCCAGACTAGCGGGCCTGGGTTGGGATACGCAGTATTTT.